The 15 T cell receptor beta chains listed next were all sequenced from one sample in a study of T-cell memory formation after mild COVID-19. TCRdb redid the calling of the 5' RACE reads with MiXCR, one entry per CDR3 protein. The table has hundreds of thousands of distinct CDR3 sequences, around 20% seen once. The sample taken for sequencing was PBMCs or a T cell subset sorted from them (not recorded which). The receptors were gathered from an adult woman who had mild COVID-19 (a few samples of this study predate the infection). Cell type and time point are not known.

This clonotype was seen a few times. The chain uses TRBV18 and TRBJ2-7; 10 bases agree with TRBD2. CDR1 and CDR2 (germline): KGHSH, LQKENI. V lost 0 bases and J lost 2; bases outside the gene matches: 4. The CDR3 covers 16 residues. The CDR3 DNA reads TGTGCCAGCTCACCACCGAGGCTAGCGGGAGCCTACGAGCAGTACTTC. Translated, it gives CASSPPRLAGAYEQYF.

This clonotype turned up a few times. This chain joins TRBV5-6 and TRBJ2-7; D remains unclear. CDR3 size: 14 residues. V was pared by 1 base and J by 5 bases, with 13 bases between. In germline, CDR1 is SGHDT, CDR2 YYEEEE. The CDR3 bases are TGTGCCAGCAGCTTGTATGACTCCGGGCACGAGCAGTACTTC. Translation: CASSLYDSGHEQYF.

This rearrangement joins TRBV20-1 to TRBJ1-1; D is ambiguous. CDR1 is DFQATT and CDR2 is SNEGSKA in the germline V gene (reference sequence). The CDR3 sequence is 11 residues long. The DNA for the CDR3 is TGCAGACAGTGGAAGAACACTGAAGCTTTCTTT. Translation gives CRQWKNTEAFF.

The chain links TRBV12-3 or TRBV12-4 to TRBJ2-7, with 7 bases fitting TRBD1. With 5 bases clipped from V and 6 bases from J, the junction kept 7 bases outside the gene matches. The CDR3 has 13 residues. Written as DNA, the CDR3 is TGTGCCAGCAGTCCAAGACAGGGCCGCGAGCAGTACTTC. It is translated as CASSPRQGREQYF.

In regard to this clonotype: The junction differs from germline at one of its ends, possibly a read error. V and J are TRBV12-3 or TRBV12-4 and TRBJ2-3; 15 bases are shared with TRBD2. This CDR3 has 16 residues. CDR3 sequence reads: CASSGTSGRSRDTQYF. The CDR3 DNA is TGTGCCAGCAGTGGGACTAGCGGGAGGAGCAGAGATACGCAGTATTTT.

The rearrangement joins TRBV7-9 to TRBJ2-1, with D possibly called TRBD1 or TRBD2 (5 bases each). Germline CDR1 SEHNR, CDR2 FQNEAQ (reference sequence). CDR3 length equals 15 residues. The V gene lost 1 base and the J gene lost 6 bases, with 13 bases spanning the gap. In DNA form, the CDR3 reads TGTGCCAGCAGCTTAGGGGACCACCCCGCCAATGAGCAGTTCTTC. It codes for CASSLGDHPANEQFF.

The chain uses TRBV18 and TRBJ2-3; 8 nucleotides match TRBD1. CDR3 size: 16 residues. V shed 2 bases, J shed 3 bases, and the junction held 7 bases outside the gene matches. Germline lookup yields CDR1 KGHSH and CDR2 LQKENI. The DNA for the CDR3 is TGTGCCAGCTCACCAATCGGGACAGGATCTACAGATACGCAGTATTTT. It specifies CASSPIGTGSTDTQYF.

A few counts support this clonotype. The chain recombines TRBV5-1 with TRBJ2-1; 10 positions match TRBD1. CDR3 length: 15 residues. Germline assignment: CDR1 SGHRS and CDR2 YFSETQ. Trimming removed 0 bases from V and 4 bases from J; junction bases left unmatched: 1. This CDR3 is CASSLGGQGYNEQFF. As DNA, the CDR3 is TGCGCCAGCAGCTTGGGGGGACAGGGGTACAATGAGCAGTTCTTC.

The gene calls are TRBV7-6 and TRBJ2-7, with D unclear. Between the trimmed V and J ends, which lost 1 base and 7 bases, there was a span of 11 bases. The CDR3 extends over 13 amino acids. CDR1 and CDR2 (germline): SGHVS, FNYEAQ. Here the CDR3 DNA reads TGTGCCAGCAGCTTAGGGCTGGGTCGGGAGCAGTACTTC. It translates to CASSLGLGREQYF.

This clonotype was counted at least ten times. The chain couples TRBV5-1 to TRBJ2-5, with 10 positions matching TRBD2. V lost 0 bases and J lost 2; bases outside the gene matches: 7. Per germline, CDR1 SGHRS and CDR2 YFSETQ. CDR3 length equals 17 residues. CDR3 sequence: CASSLGRTSGRQETQYF. The CDR3 DNA reads as TGCGCCAGCAGCTTGGGAAGGACTAGCGGACGTCAAGAGACCCAGTACTTC.

The chain links TRBV7-9 to TRBJ1-4; 7 bases match TRBD1. Germline V gene data show CDR1 as SEHNR and CDR2 as FQNEAQ (reference sequence). V dropped 4 bases and J dropped 8; count of bases not matched to a gene: 10. The CDR3 extends over 15 amino acids. The CDR3 loop is CASSSGTDVREKLFF. The CDR3 DNA sequence: TGTGCCAGCAGCTCAGGGACAGACGTAAGAGAAAAACTGTTTTTT.

The chain recombines TRBV6-2 or TRBV6-3 with TRBJ1-2; maybe TRBD1 (6 bases). Between the trimmed V and J ends, which lost 2 bases and 3 bases, there was a span of 10 bases. Germline V gene data show CDR1 as MNHEY and CDR2 as SVGEGT. There are 14 residues in the CDR3. CDR3 sequence (DNA): TGTGCCAGCAGTTACGGGGGGCTTGACTATGGCTACACCTTC. Translated, it gives CASSYGGLDYGYTF.

This clonotype was counted a single time. V is TRBV27 and J is TRBJ1-2; possible D gene TRBD1, 5 bases. The V gene lost 5 bases and the J gene lost 7 bases, with 14 bases spanning the gap. Germline V gene data show CDR1 as MNHEY and CDR2 as SMNVEV (reference sequence). The CDR3 covers 13 residues. The chain's CDR3 is CASSPPGVTGYTF. In nucleotides, the CDR3 is TGTGCCAGCAGTCCTCCGGGGGTGACTGGCTACACCTTC.

The chain recombines TRBV7-2 with TRBJ2-1, with 13 bases that match TRBD2. The CDR3 sequence is 18 residues long. The V and J ends lost 7 bases and 4 bases, in that order; junction bases with no gene match: 13. In germline, CDR1 is SGHTA, CDR2 FQGNSA. CDR3 DNA: TGTGCCAGCACTACTAGCGGGAGGGCCAAGTTCACTTACAATGAGCAGTTCTTC. It specifies CASTTSGRAKFTYNEQFF.

This clonotype occurred a few times. The gene calls are TRBV6-5 and TRBJ2-1; D is possibly TRBD1 (5 bases). The CDR3 spans 14 residues. V dropped 2 bases and J dropped 4 bases, with 9 bases sitting between them. Germline CDR1 and CDR2: MNHEY and SVGAGI. The CDR3 sequence is CASSYGQGYNEQFF. The CDR3, as DNA: TGTGCCAGCAGTTACGGGCAGGGATACAATGAGCAGTTCTTC.